Detailed here is one TCR beta chain. This clone came up once. Its recognized antigen is unknown. The input lacks base qualities; no much larger clone sits a single base away. The CDR3 regions of human TCRbeta chains were analyzed by immunosequencing. In the paper's pipeline: Repertoire TCRs were matched against a reference library of SARS-CoV-2-specific TCRs generated with the MIRA antigen-specificity platform. Breadth meant the fraction of unique TCRs that were SARS-CoV-2-associated, whereas depth meant the fraction of total T cells that were SARS-CoV-2-associated. Using the MIRA data, each spike-specific TCR was assigned both to the spike region to which the TCR was reactive and to a CD4 or CD8 class. Log10-transformed breadth and depth values were compared by one-way ANOVA with Sidak's multiple comparisons tests. Entries here come from immuneACCESS through TCRdb and include only in-frame sequences with V and J called. Some clones fail to appear in such tables; in the studies checked, an unresolved V gene covers under half of the shortfall, and the cause of the remainder is unknown. The V and J calls and the clone size are those of that table, but D and trimming were determined from the DNA. The sample data list about 150,000 clones, and 85% to 90% of these were observed just once. The ten largest clones add up to 1.5% to 2% of the sample.

The entry originates in a study of T cell responses to AZD1222 COVID-19 vaccine (dated by TCRdb to the early 2020s). Concerning the study at large: AZD1222 recipients with second doses at about 4 weeks or about 12 weeks were pooled, because spike-specific TCR depth and breadth did not differ between schedules. TCR sequencing was performed for roughly 240 trial participants, of whom about 200 were given two doses of AZD1222 and approximately 26 were given two doses of MenACWY control vaccine. Trial participants were enrolled by age into 18-55, 56-69 and 70-plus year subgroups, with roughly 150, 30 and 60 TCR-sequenced participants respectively. Results and caveats for the whole study, not just this receptor: Conclusions about previously exposed vaccinees are limited, since just five or six AZD1222 recipients were seropositive for SARS-CoV-2 at baseline. No day 14 peak-response samples were available, so repertoires were characterized only after the peak T cell response. After two AZD1222 doses, spike-specific TCR breadth and depth were significantly higher than at day 0 and than in MenACWY recipients. The vaccine-associated CD4 TCRs covered the entire spike protein, and the dominant responses fell in regions 160-218 and 743-854. Most participants were white British and females outnumbered males, and the authors suggested that clonal diversity may have been underestimated. The 56-69-year group was small, and its depth increase did not reach significance, likely because of low power. Epitopes outside the regions mutated in the B.1.351 and B.1.1.7 variants were reportedly recognized by nearly half of the unique spike-specific TCRs.

The time point label here, explained by the study, means: baseline before first vaccination. Samples from vaccinated people were obtained from the UK trials COV001 and COV002, which included a single-blind randomized controlled phase 2/3 trial of AZD1222 (ChAdOx1 nCoV-19) in healthy adults. For TCRbeta chain sequencing, PBMC samples from trial participants were taken at day 0 and at day 28 after the second dose. The sequences come from peripheral blood, collected on day 0 of AZD1222 vaccination. The TCR sequence derives from an adult in good health.

CDR3 protein: CASTEGVNTEAFF. The nucleotide sequence reads TGTGCCAGCACGGAAGGGGTGAACACTGAAGCTTTCTTT. This chain joins TRBV14 to TRBJ1-1; the D region possibly corresponds to TRBD1 (5 bases align). V is reduced by 7 bases and J by 0 bases, leaving a spacing of 9 bases between them. Reading the germline V gene gives CDR1 SGHDN and CDR2 FVKESK. The CDR3 sequence holds 13 residues, the cysteine and phenylalanine included. Solely the CDR3 DNA is kept, with 39 bases framed from the first base.